This entry lists 13 T cell receptor beta chains sequenced from one sample in a study of PD-1 blockade in mismatch repair-deficient tumors. The antigens of these receptors remain unknown. Time point indicated: identical approximately eleven-day culture without peptide (control). The data were produced by immunoSEQ multiplex PCR, yet TCRdb's version contains in-frame clones alone and is incomplete. The sample yields around 13,000 clones, around 84% seen once. Specimen: cells cultured in vitro, collected from a patient treated with pembrolizumab. These receptors were collected from an adult with mismatch repair-deficient cancer.

A single count supports this clone. The V call is TRBV7-9, the J call TRBJ2-1; 13 bases match TRBD2. CDR1 is SEHNR, CDR2 FQNEAQ, per germline (reference sequence). The CDR3 loop spans 17 amino acids. J gave up 6 bases and V 5 bases, and 10 bases lay outside the gene matches. The CDR3 loop is CASSLRTSGRLGNEQFF. CDR3 bases: TGTGCCAGCAGCCTACGGACTAGCGGGAGATTAGGCAATGAGCAGTTCTTC. Variable domain in full (rest from reference TRBV7-9 and TRBJ2-1): DTGVSQNPRHKITKRGQNVTFRCDPISEHNRLYWYRQTLGQGPEFLTYFQNEAQLEKSRLLSDRFSAERPKGSFSTLEIQRTEQGDSAMYLCASSLRTSGRLGNEQFFGPGTRLTVL.

The genes are TRBV4-1 and TRBJ2-1; 10 bases agree with TRBD1. Unmatched junction bases numbered 10, after V lost 3 bases and J lost 5 bases. Germline V gives CDR1 MGHRA, CDR2 YSYEKL. The CDR3 runs 17 residues. CDR3 residues: CASSQFPGQGPHNEQFF. In DNA, the CDR3 is TGCGCCAGCAGCCAGTTCCCGGGACAGGGGCCTCACAATGAGCAGTTCTTC.

This chain connects TRBV9 to TRBJ2-1; 8 bases map to TRBD2. The CDR3 covers 15 residues. V shed 6 bases and J 1 base; nucleotides not matched to a gene: 6. Germline V gives CDR1 SGDLS, CDR2 YYNGEE. CDR3 sequence: CASNPSGSSYNEQFF. CDR3 coding DNA: TGTGCCAGCAACCCCAGCGGGAGTTCCTACAATGAGCAGTTCTTC. The variable domain in full, with the rest retrieved from reference TRBV9 and TRBJ2-1, is DSGVTQTPKHLITATGQRVTLRCSPRSGDLSVYWYQQSLDQGLQFLIQYYNGEERAKGNILERFSAQQFPDLHSELNLSSLELGDSALYFCASNPSGSSYNEQFFGPGTRLTVL.

This chain connects TRBV9 to TRBJ1-1; TRBD1 is a possible D gene (5 bases). Trimming removed 0 bases at V and 4 bases at J, with 10 bases between. CDR3 length equals 14 residues. Germline V gene sequence: CDR1 SGDLS, CDR2 YYNGEE. CDR3 residues: CASSVEQGATEAFF. CDR3 DNA sequence: TGTGCCAGCAGCGTAGAGCAGGGTGCCACTGAAGCTTTCTTT.

The chain couples TRBV6-1 to TRBJ2-3; D gene unclear. V was cut by 6 bases and J by 2 bases, with 9 bases left in between. The germline gives CDR1 MNHNS, CDR2 SASEGT. The CDR3 covers 13 residues. CDR3 sequence (DNA): TGTGCCAGCAGCGACGGATTCACAGATACGCAGTATTTT. As protein: CASSDGFTDTQYF.

This chain connects TRBV28 to TRBJ2-2; 7 nucleotides align to TRBD1. Germline loops: CDR1 MDHEN, CDR2 SYDVKM. The CDR3 runs 17 residues. V was clipped by 5 bases and J by 3 bases; unmatched bases: 12. The CDR3 loop is CASSEHRGVGHTGELFF. The DNA of the CDR3 is TGTGCCAGCAGTGAACACAGGGGCGTGGGTCACACCGGGGAGCTGTTTTTT.

The chain has TRBV5-1 and TRBJ2-1; 10 positions match TRBD2. CDR1 and CDR2 from the germline V gene are SGHRS and YFSETQ. The CDR3 covers 12 residues. V dropped 7 bases and J dropped 8; count of bases not matched to a gene: 3. CDR3 amino acids: CASQREGDEQFF. Here the CDR3 DNA reads TGCGCCAGCCAGCGGGAGGGGGATGAGCAGTTCTTC.

The V gene is TRBV28, the J gene TRBJ1-1; no reliable D call. Germline CDR1 reads MDHEN; CDR2 reads SYDVKM. Trimming cost V 6 bases and J 1 base, with 6 bases left between them. This CDR3 is 12 amino acids long. CDR3 sequence (DNA): TGTGCCAGCAGGTATAGGAACACTGAAGCTTTCTTT. Protein: CASRYRNTEAFF.

This clone was counted only a few times. The gene calls are TRBV7-9 and TRBJ1-2, with 8 bases aligning to TRBD1. Trimming took 8 bases from V and 6 from J; bases not matched to a gene: 2. This CDR3 is 11 amino acids long. Germline V gene data show CDR1 as SEHNR and CDR2 as FQNEAQ (reference sequence). The CDR3 coding sequence is TGTGCCAGCTTGACAGGGGATGGCTACACCTTC. It specifies CASLTGDGYTF. Using reference TRBV7-9 and TRBJ1-2 for the parts outside the CDR3, the full variable domain is DTGVSQNPRHKITKRGQNVTFRCDPISEHNRLYWYRQTLGQGPEFLTYFQNEAQLEKSRLLSDRFSAERPKGSFSTLEIQRTEQGDSAMYLCASLTGDGYTFGSGTRLTVV.

The rearrangement joins TRBV6-5 to TRBJ1-5; 9 bases are a match to TRBD1. The CDR3 totals 14 residues. Per the germline V gene, CDR1 is MNHEY and CDR2 is SVGAGI. The trim removed 6 bases at V and 5 bases at J, leaving 5 bases unmatched. The CDR3 region has the DNA TGTGCCAGCAGCCCTTGGACAGGGGATCAGCCCCAGCATTTT. Translated, it gives CASSPWTGDQPQHF.

The CDR3 region is CASSYSFVRSYEQYF. CDR3 in DNA: TGTGCCAGCAGTTACTCGTTCGTCAGGTCCTACGAGCAGTACTTC. This chain connects TRBV6-5 to TRBJ2-7; D gene unclear. This CDR3 is 15 amino acids long. The V end lost 0 bases, the J end lost 1 base, and 10 bases lay between the germline ends. The V gene's germline CDR1 is MNHEY and CDR2 SVGAGI.

The chain combines TRBV2 with TRBJ2-7; no clear D. Trimming shortened V by 10 bases and J by 3 bases, and 10 bases separated the two germline ends. The germline gives CDR1 SNHLY, CDR2 FYNNEI. CDR3 size: 11 residues. The CDR3 coding sequence is TGTGCCACTACACGGCTCTACGAGCAGTACTTC. It is translated as CATTRLYEQYF.

V gene TRBV6-6 combines with J gene TRBJ1-4; 7 positions match TRBD1. Losses at the gene ends were 0 bases for V and 6 bases for J; bases not matched to a gene: 4. CDR1 and CDR2 from the germline V gene are MNHNY and SVGAGI (reference sequence). This CDR3 region has 15 residues. The CDR3 is CASSYSRGGDEKLFF. The DNA of the CDR3 is TGTGCCAGCAGTTACTCTCGAGGGGGCGATGAAAAACTGTTTTTT.